A few counts support the clone carrying this T cell receptor (beta chain). Its antigen is unknown. The data were obtained in a study of T-cell memory formation after mild COVID-19. Whole-study context: Largely, TCR clusters stayed within a single donor.

Study-level results: CD4+ bias marked clones expanding day 15 to 37, unlike balanced contracting clones. Pre-infection memory showed some responding clones, and this suggested that cross-reactive memory joined.

This CDR3 has 16 residues. From germline, CDR1 is LGHNA and CDR2 YNFKEQ. Trimming cost V 0 bases and J 6 bases, with 16 bases left between them. TCRdb passed the 5' RACE reads through MiXCR, listing each CDR3 protein once. The sample has about 110,000 distinct CDR3 sequences; over 15% are singletons. J is TRBJ2-3 and V is TRBV4-2, with a tentative D call TRBD2 (6 bases). Source material: PBMCs or a T cell subset sorted from them (not recorded which). The sequence was collected from a man aged 18-30 years who had mild COVID-19 (a few samples of this study predate the infection). Cell type and time point are not known. CDR3 nucleotide sequence: TGTGCCAGCAGCCAAGATCGGAGGGGCCTAAGGGATACGCAGTATTTT. Translated: CASSQDRRGLRDTQYF.